The 5 T cell receptor beta chains below were found in one sample sequenced in a study of blood T cells in healthy people across ages. A second PCR of 7 to 11 cycles used a sample-barcoded 5' primer and a J-beta primer mix. MiXCR, applied by TCRdb to the 5' RACE reads, yields one record per CDR3 protein. The sample records about 1 million distinct CDR3 sequences, over 35% being singletons. Material for sequencing was blood. The receptors come from an older woman in good health.

The chain combines TRBV5-1 with TRBJ2-5; D might be TRBD1 or TRBD2, each matching 5 bases. V lost 0 bases and J lost 4, with 10 bases in between. The germline V gene has CDR1 SGHRS and CDR2 YFSETQ. The CDR3 loop spans 14 amino acids. The CDR3, as DNA: TGCGCCAGCAGCTTGGCCCAGGGAGTAGAGACCCAGTACTTC. Protein: CASSLAQGVETQYF.

This chain joins TRBV6-1 and TRBJ2-3; 7 bases are a match to TRBD2. CDR1 MNHNS and CDR2 SASEGT come from the germline V gene. With 6 bases clipped from V and 0 bases from J, the junction kept 9 bases outside the gene matches. This CDR3 contains 16 residues. CDR3: CASRAGVSGSTDTQYF. CDR3 DNA: TGTGCCAGCAGGGCGGGGGTGAGCGGAAGCACAGATACGCAGTATTTT.

V gene TRBV5-1 combines with J gene TRBJ2-5; 11 positions agree with TRBD2. This CDR3 is 18 amino acids long. J lost 11 bases, V lost 4 bases, and 22 bases had no gene match. Germline V gene lookup returns CDR1 SGHRS and CDR2 YFSETQ. The CDR3 loop reads CASSRVLAGGSKDNEQYF. CDR3 nucleotide sequence: TGCGCCAGCAGCAGGGTCCTAGCGGGAGGCTCGAAGGACAATGAGCAGTACTTC.

The chain employs TRBV10-1 and TRBJ1-1; possible D gene TRBD1, 6 bases. This CDR3 region has 14 residues. Trimming pared 5 bases from V and 0 bases from J, leaving 10 bases between. Looked up from germline, CDR1 is WNHNN and CDR2 is SYGVQD (reference sequence). CDR3 coding DNA: TGCGCCAGCAGTACGGGACATATGAACACTGAAGCTTTCTTT. Its translation is CASSTGHMNTEAFF.

The chain is built from TRBV10-1 and TRBJ2-3; 11 bases agree with TRBD2. Germline trimming cut 0 bases from V and 0 bases from J; bases unmatched to any gene: 8. The CDR3 is made up of 19 amino acids. The germline CDR1 and CDR2 sequences are WNHNN and SYGVQD (reference sequence). The CDR3: CASSESRLAGTTSTDTQYF. The DNA for the CDR3 is TGCGCCAGCAGTGAGTCGAGACTAGCGGGGACTACTAGCACAGATACGCAGTATTTT.